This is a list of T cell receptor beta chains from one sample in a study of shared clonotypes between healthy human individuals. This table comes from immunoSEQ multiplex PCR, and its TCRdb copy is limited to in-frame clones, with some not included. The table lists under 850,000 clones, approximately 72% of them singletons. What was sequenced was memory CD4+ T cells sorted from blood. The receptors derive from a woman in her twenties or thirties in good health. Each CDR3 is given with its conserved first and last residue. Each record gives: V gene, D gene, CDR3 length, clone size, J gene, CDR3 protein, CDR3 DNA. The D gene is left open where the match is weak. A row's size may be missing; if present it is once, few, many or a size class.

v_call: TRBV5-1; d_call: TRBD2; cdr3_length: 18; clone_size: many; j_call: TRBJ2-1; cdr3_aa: CASSWASGSSSSYNEQFF; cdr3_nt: TGCGCCAGCAGCTGGGCTAGCGGGAGTTCGTCCTCCTACAATGAGCAGTTCTTC
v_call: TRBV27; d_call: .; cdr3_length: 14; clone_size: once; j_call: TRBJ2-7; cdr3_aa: CASSLKRASYEQYF; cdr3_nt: TGTGCCAGCAGTTTAAAGCGGGCATCTTACGAGCAGTACTTC
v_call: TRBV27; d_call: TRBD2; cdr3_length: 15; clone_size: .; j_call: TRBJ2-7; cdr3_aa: CASSGRTSSSYEQYF; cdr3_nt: TGTGCCAGCAGTGGCAGGACTAGCAGTTCCTACGAGCAGTACTTC
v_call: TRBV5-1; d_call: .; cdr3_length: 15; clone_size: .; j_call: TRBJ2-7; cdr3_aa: CASSLVGTGSYEQYF; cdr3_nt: TGCGCCAGCAGCTTGGTGGGCACGGGCTCCTACGAGCAGTACTTC
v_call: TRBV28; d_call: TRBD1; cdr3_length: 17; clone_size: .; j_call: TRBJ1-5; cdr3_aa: CASRPGQAFYSNQPQHF; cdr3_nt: TGTGCCAGCAGACCGGGACAGGCGTTCTATAGCAATCAGCCCCAGCATTTT
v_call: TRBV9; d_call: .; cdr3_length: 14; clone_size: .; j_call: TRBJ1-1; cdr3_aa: CASSVEGRNTEAFF; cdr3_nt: TGTGCCAGCAGCGTGGAGGGGCGGAACACTGAAGCTTTCTTT
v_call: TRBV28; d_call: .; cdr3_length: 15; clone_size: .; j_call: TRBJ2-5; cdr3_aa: CASSLRPGAAETQYF; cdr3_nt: TGTGCCAGCAGTTTAAGACCCGGAGCGGCGGAGACCCAGTACTTC
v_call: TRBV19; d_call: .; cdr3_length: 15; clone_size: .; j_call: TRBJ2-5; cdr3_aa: CASSSQLGPSGTQYF; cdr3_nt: TGTGCCAGTAGTAGCCAACTCGGGCCCTCTGGGACCCAGTACTTC
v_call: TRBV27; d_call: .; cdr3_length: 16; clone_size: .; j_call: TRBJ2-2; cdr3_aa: CASSFQVGRGTGELFF; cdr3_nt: TGTGCCAGCAGTTTTCAGGTGGGGCGTGGCACCGGGGAGCTGTTTTTT
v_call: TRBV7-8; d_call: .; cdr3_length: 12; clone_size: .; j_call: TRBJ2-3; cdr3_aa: CASGQGGDTQYF; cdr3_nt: TGTGCCAGCGGGCAAGGGGGAGATACGCAGTATTTT
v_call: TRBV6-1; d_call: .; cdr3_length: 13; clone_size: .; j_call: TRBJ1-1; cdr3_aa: CASIVIGFTEAFF; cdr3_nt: TGTGCCAGCATAGTAATTGGTTTTACTGAAGCTTTCTTT
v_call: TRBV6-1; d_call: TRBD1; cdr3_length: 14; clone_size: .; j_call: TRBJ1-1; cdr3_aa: CASSNRGGNTEAFF; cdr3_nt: TGTGCCAGCAGTAACAGGGGCGGGAACACTGAAGCTTTCTTT
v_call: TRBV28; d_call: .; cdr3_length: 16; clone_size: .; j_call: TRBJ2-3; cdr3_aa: CASSLLGDGGTDTQYF; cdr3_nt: TGTGCCAGCAGTTTATTGGGTGACGGGGGTACAGATACGCAGTATTTT
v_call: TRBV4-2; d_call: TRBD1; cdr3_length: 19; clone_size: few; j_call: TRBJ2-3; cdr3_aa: CASSQRLYFGTGATDTQYF; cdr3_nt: TGTGCCAGCAGCCAACGTCTTTATTTCGGGACAGGGGCAACAGATACGCAGTATTTT
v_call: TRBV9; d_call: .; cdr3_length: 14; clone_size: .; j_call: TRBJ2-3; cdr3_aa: CASSVRGYTDTQYF; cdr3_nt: TGTGCCAGCAGCGTAAGGGGCTACACAGATACGCAGTATTTT
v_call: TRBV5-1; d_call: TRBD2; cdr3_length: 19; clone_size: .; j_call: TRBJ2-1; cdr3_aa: CASSASRDQREWGGNEQFF; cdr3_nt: TGCGCCAGCAGCGCGAGCCGGGACCAGCGGGAGTGGGGGGGCAATGAGCAGTTCTTC
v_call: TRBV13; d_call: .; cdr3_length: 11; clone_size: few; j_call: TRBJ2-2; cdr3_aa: CASSRTGELFF; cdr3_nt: TGTGCCAGCAGCCGCACCGGGGAGCTGTTTTTT
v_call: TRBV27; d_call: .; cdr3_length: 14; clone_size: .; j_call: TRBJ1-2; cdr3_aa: CASSPRTAFNGYTF; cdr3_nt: TGTGCCAGCAGTCCCCGGACAGCCTTTAACGGCTACACCTTC
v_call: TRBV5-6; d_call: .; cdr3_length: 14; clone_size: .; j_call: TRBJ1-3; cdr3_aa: CASSFWSGGNTIYF; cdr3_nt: TGTGCCAGCAGCTTTTGGTCGGGTGGAAACACCATATATTTT
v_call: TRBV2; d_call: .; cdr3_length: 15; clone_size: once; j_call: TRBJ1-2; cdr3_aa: CASSPGGAYSYGYTF; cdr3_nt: TGTGCCAGCAGTCCCGGGGGGGCGTATAGCTATGGCTACACCTTC
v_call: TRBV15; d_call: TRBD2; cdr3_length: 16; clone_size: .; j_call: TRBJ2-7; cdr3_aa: CATSTRGGVNSYEQYF; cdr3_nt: TGTGCCACCAGCACCCGGGGGGGGGTAAACTCCTACGAGCAGTACTTC